This T cell receptor beta chain was obtained from a study of neurological immune-mediated disorders. Regarding the study as a whole: Across subjects, no CDR3 amino acid sequence appeared in expanded clones of more than one subject, a finding that suggested private repertoires in all groups. The multiple sclerosis repertoire cluster had no association with any clinical or MRI feature. When repertoires were grouped phylogenetically, those of 18 of 34 multiple sclerosis patients fell into one related-CDR3 cluster, a possible signature.

This clonotype was observed many times. Its antigen remains unknown. The V gene lost 2 bases and the J gene lost 6 bases, with 8 bases spanning the gap. Germline V lookup: CDR1 SGHTA, CDR2 FQGNSA. The CDR3 runs to 13 residues. A 10-nucleotide random UMI tagged transcripts in template-switch 5'RACE cDNA synthesis. TCRdb independently ran MiXCR on the 5' RACE reads; one entry per CDR3 protein. The sample includes more than 45,000 distinct CDR3 sequences, about 3.7% of them seen just once. The receptor was derived from a man in his forties or fifties with multiple sclerosis. The sequencing input was PBMCs. The rearrangement joins TRBV7-2 to TRBJ2-1, with D perhaps assigned TRBD1 or TRBD2 (6 bases each). CDR3 nucleotide sequence: TGTGCCAGCAGCTTACGGGGGCCCAATGAGCAGTTCTTC. It is translated as CASSLRGPNEQFF.